This T cell receptor (beta chain) was profiled in a study of shared clonotypes between healthy human individuals. Across the study: For every donor, three CD4 naive, three CD4 memory, two CD8 naive and one CD8 memory plates were used.

Repertoires were generated with immunoSEQ multiplex PCR, while TCRdb's copy carries only in-frame clones and drops some. The table includes more than 2 million clones, under 97% detected once. Everyone who donated was a Caucasian adult who lived in Nashville, Tennessee. Negatively enriched CD4+ T cells were divided by CD45RA into naive and memory. V trimming: 4 bases; J trimming: 4 bases; junction bases outside the gene matches: 4. There are 16 residues in the CDR3. CDR1 is MNHEY and CDR2 is SVGAGI in the germline V gene. This rearrangement joins TRBV6-5 to TRBJ2-3; 14 positions agree with TRBD2. The source of this sequence is a young man in good health. Sample: naive CD4+ T cells sorted from blood. The subset was: CD45RA+ positively selected. The CDR3 sequence: CASSWGLAGVADTQYF. In DNA, the CDR3 is TGTGCCAGCAGTTGGGGACTAGCGGGAGTCGCAGATACGCAGTATTTT.